This T cell receptor (beta chain) was sequenced in a study of blood T cell repertoires in COVID-19. V lost 4 bases and J 8 bases, leaving 20 bases between the germline ends. Germline CDR1 and CDR2: LNHDA and SQIVND (reference sequence). The CDR3 extends over 15 amino acids. Repertoires were generated with immunoSEQ multiplex PCR, while TCRdb's copy carries only in-frame clones and drops some. The sample lists fewer than 200,000 clones, approximately 80% occurring once. The V and J genes are TRBV19 and TRBJ1-2; perhaps TRBD1 as D (6 bases). This receptor was taken from a man between 50 and 59 years old who had recovered from COVID-19. The sample taken for sequencing was PBMCs or T cells enriched from blood (not recorded which). In nucleotides, the CDR3 is TGTGCCAGTAGTAGACCAGGACAGCGGCGCTCGGGCTACACCTTC. This codes for CASSRPGQRRSGYTF.